The present T cell receptor beta chain was sequenced within a study of Ad26.COV2.S vaccination and SARS-CoV-2 variants. Study as a whole: Enrollment placed the donor in the COV1001 Ad26.COV2.S trial arm. Study-wide findings and caveats: Analytic work on TCR breadth and depth might have understated the full extent of total T cell responses.

Regarding treatment: roughly 18 received Ad26.COV2.S at low or high dose, single or two shots; 5 received placebo; per-sample allocation not given. The investigators took samples on day 63 after the first vaccine or placebo injection. Comment on this clone: The antigen is not known.

Clones were read by immunoSEQ multiplex PCR, and TCRdb kept only the in-frame ones, dropping some. The sample comprises 510,000 or so clones, approximately 88% of which are singletons, and roughly 13% rests with the top ten. The V end was cut by 4 bases, the J end by 2 bases, with 9 bases between. The CDR3 covers 13 residues. Sample: peripheral blood, taken in a trial of Ad26.COV2.S vaccine versus placebo. The source of this sequence is a person aged 18 to 65 who received the Ad26.COV2.S COVID-19 vaccine or a placebo. The J gene is TRBJ2-7, the V gene TRBV12-3 or TRBV12-4; the D is unclear. This chain's CDR3 is CASSSDGAYEQYF. In DNA form, the CDR3 reads TGTGCCAGCAGTTCCGACGGAGCCTACGAGCAGTACTTC.